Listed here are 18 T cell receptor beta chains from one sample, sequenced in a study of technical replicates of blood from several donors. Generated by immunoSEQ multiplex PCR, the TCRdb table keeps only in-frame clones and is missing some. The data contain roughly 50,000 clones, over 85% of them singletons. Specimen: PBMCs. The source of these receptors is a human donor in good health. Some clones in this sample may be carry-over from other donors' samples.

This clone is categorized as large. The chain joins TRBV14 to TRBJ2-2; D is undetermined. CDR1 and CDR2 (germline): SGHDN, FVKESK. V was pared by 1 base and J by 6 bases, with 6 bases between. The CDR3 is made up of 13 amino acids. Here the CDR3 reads CASSQVQAGELFF. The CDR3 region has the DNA TGTGCCAGCAGCCAAGTTCAGGCCGGGGAGCTGTTTTTT.

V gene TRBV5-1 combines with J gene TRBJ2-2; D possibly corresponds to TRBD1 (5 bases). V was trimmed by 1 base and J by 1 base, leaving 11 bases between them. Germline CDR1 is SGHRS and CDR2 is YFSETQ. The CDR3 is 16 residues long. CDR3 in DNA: TGCGCCAGCAGCTTGTGGACCCAGGGGAACACCGGGGAGCTGTTTTTT. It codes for CASSLWTQGNTGELFF.

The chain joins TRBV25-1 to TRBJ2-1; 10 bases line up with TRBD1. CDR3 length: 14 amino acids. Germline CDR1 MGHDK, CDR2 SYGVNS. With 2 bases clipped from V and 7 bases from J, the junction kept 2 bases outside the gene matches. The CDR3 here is CASSEGQGVNEQFF. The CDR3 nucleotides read TGTGCCAGCAGTGAAGGACAGGGGGTGAATGAGCAGTTCTTC. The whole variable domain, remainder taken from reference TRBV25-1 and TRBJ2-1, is EADIYQTPRYLVIGTGKKITLECSQTMGHDKMYWYQQDPGMELHLIHYSYGVNSTEKGDLSSESTVSRIRTEHFPLTLESARPSHTSQYLCASSEGQGVNEQFFGPGTRLTVL.

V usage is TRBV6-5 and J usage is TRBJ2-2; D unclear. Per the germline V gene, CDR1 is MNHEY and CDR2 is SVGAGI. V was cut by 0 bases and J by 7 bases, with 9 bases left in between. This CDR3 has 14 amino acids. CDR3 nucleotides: TGTGCCAGCAGTTACTCGAGCTCCATCGGGGAGCTGTTTTTT. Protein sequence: CASSYSSSIGELFF.

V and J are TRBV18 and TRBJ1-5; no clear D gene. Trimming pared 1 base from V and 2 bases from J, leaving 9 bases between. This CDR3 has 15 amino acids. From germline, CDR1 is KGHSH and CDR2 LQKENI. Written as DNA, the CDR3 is TGTGCCAGCTCACCACGAGGGTCTGGCAATCAGCCCCAGCATTTT. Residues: CASSPRGSGNQPQHF.

In DNA, the CDR3 is TGTGCCAGCAGGCCTACCCAAGGACTGTTCTATGGCTACACCTTC. Translation: CASRPTQGLFYGYTF. The J gene is TRBJ1-2, the V gene TRBV6-1; D call uncertain. CDR3 length equals 15 residues. CDR1 is MNHNS, CDR2 SASEGT, per germline. V lost 6 bases and J 4 bases, leaving 18 bases between the germline ends.

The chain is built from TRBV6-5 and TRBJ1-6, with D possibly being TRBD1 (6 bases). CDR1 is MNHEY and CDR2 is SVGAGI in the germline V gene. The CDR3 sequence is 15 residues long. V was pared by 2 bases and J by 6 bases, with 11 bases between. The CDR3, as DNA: TGTGCCAGCAGTTACGGAACAGGGTTTAATTCACCCCTCCACTTT. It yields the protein CASSYGTGFNSPLHF.

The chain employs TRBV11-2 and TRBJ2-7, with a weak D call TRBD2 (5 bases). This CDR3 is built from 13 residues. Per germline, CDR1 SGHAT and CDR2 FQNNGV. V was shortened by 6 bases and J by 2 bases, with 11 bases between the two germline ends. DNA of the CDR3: TGTGCCAGCAGGTCTCTAGCAACCTACGAGCAGTACTTC. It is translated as CASRSLATYEQYF.

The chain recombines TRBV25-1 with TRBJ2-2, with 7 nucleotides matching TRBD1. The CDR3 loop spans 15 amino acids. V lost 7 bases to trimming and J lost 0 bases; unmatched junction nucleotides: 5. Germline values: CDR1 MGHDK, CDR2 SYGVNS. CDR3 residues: CASTRDSSNTGELFF. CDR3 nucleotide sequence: TGTGCCAGCACCCGGGACAGCTCGAACACCGGGGAGCTGTTTTTT.

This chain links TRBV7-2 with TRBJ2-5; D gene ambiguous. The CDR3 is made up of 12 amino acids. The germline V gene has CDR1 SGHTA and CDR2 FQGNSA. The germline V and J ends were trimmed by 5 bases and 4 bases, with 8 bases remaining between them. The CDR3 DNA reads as TGTGCCAGCAGCCCCTATGGAGAGACCCAGTACTTC. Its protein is CASSPYGETQYF.

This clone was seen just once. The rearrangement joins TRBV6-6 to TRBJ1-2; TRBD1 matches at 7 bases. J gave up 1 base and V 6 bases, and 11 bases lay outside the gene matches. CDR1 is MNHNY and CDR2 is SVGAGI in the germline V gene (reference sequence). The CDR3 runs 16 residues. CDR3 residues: CASRGPGQTNNYGYTF. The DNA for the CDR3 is TGTGCCAGCAGAGGTCCGGGACAGACAAATAACTATGGCTACACCTTC.

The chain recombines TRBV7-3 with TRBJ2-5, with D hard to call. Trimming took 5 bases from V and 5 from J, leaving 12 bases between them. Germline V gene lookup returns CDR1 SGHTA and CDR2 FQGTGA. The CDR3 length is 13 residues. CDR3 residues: CASSPTAAETQYF. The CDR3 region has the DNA TGTGCCAGCAGCCCCACAGCTGCGGAGACCCAGTACTTC.

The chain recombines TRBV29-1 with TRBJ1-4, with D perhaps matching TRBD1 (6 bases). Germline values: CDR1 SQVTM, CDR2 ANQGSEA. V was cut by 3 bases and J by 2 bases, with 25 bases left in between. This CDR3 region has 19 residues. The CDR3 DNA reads TGCAGCGTTGAGGATGTTAGGCAGGGGACGAAGCAGACTAATGAAAAACTGTTTTTT. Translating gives CSVEDVRQGTKQTNEKLFF.

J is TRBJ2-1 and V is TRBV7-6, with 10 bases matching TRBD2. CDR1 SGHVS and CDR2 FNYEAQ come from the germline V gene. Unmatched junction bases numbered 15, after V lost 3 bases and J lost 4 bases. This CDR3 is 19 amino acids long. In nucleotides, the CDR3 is TGTGCCAGCAGCTTCGGGCTAGCGGGGGAGTCACCTCCATACAATGAGCAGTTCTTC. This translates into CASSFGLAGESPPYNEQFF. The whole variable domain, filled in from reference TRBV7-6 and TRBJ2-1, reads GAGVSQSPRYKVTKRGQDVALRCDPISGHVSLYWYRQALGQGPEFLTYFNYEAQQDKSGLPNDRFSAERPEGSISTLTIQRTEQRDSAMYRCASSFGLAGESPPYNEQFFGPGTRLTVL.

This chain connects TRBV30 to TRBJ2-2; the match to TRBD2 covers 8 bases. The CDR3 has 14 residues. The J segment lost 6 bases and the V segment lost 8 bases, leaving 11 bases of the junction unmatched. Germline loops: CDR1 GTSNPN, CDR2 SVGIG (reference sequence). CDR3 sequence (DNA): TGTGCCCCTCCGGCAGCGGGAGAGCCCGGGGAGCTGTTTTTT. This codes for CAPPAAGEPGELFF.

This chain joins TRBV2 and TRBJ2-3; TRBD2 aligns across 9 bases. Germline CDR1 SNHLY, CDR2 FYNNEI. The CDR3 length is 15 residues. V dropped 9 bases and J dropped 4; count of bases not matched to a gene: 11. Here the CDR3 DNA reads TGTGCCAGTGCGGGACTAGCTAGTTCCCCAGATACGCAGTATTTT. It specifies CASAGLASSPDTQYF.

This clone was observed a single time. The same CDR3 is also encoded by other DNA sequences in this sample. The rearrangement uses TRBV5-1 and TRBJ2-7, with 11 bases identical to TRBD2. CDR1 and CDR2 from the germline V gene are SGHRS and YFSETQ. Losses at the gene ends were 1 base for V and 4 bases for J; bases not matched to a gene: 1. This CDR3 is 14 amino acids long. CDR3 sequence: CASSLTSGSYEQYF. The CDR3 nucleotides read TGCGCCAGCAGCTTGACTAGCGGGAGTTACGAGCAGTACTTC. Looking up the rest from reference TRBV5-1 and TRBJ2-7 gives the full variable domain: KAGVTQTPRYLIKTRGQQVTLSCSPISGHRSVSWYQQTPGQGLQFLFEYFSETQRNKGNFPGRFSGRQFSNSRSEMNVSTLELGDSALYLCASSLTSGSYEQYFGPGTRLTVT.

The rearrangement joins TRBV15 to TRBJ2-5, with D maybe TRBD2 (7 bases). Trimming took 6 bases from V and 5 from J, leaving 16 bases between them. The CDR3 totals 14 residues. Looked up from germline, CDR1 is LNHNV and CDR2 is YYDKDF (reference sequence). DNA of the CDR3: TGTGCCACCAGGTCCCCGGGGGGCTTCGAGACCCAGTACTTC. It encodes CATRSPGGFETQYF.